A single sample gave rise to the 20 T cell receptor beta chains below, sequenced in a study of T cells in Graves' hyperthyroidism and ophthalmopathy. Using RNA transcripts as the source, TCR beta CDR3 regions were amplified. An initial round of RT-PCR targeting the TCR CDR3 relied on the HTBI primer set. TCRdb reprocessed the multiplex PCR reads via MiXCR and lists one record per CDR3 protein. Of about 320,000 distinct CDR3 sequences in the sample, over 15% were seen once. Sequencing was performed on blood. These receptors all come from a man younger than 45 with Graves' hyperthyroidism.

V and J are TRBV5-4 and TRBJ2-5; either TRBD1 or TRBD2 may supply D (7 bases each). Trimming pared 2 bases from V and 4 bases from J, leaving 18 bases between. Per germline, CDR1 SGHNT and CDR2 YYREEE (reference sequence). This CDR3 contains 16 residues. CDR3 residues: CASSLGGGSPPETQYF. For the CDR3, the DNA is TGTGCCAGCAGCTTAGGGGGCGGGAGTCCCCCAGAGACCCAGTACTTC.

This chain connects TRBV18 to TRBJ2-5, with 7 bases lining up with TRBD1. Trimming removed 3 bases from V and 5 bases from J; junction bases left unmatched: 6. Germline assignment: CDR1 KGHSH and CDR2 LQKENI. CDR3 size: 14 residues. The chain's CDR3 is CASSPSGQRETQYF. Here the CDR3 DNA reads TGTGCCAGCTCACCTTCGGGACAGCGGGAGACCCAGTACTTC.

This clonotype turned up a few times. This chain links TRBV19 with TRBJ2-3; D is unresolved. The CDR3 is 15 residues long. V dropped 2 bases and J dropped 2 bases, with 11 bases sitting between them. The germline V gene has CDR1 LNHDA and CDR2 SQIVND (reference sequence). This CDR3 is CASSISSRSTDTQYF. DNA of the CDR3: TGTGCCAGTAGTATATCCTCACGTTCCACAGATACGCAGTATTTT.

This chain links TRBV3-1 with TRBJ2-2; TRBD2 matches at 9 bases. CDR3 length: 15 residues. After removal of 6 bases from V and 4 bases from J, the junction contained 6 bases not matched to a gene. Germline CDR1 reads LGHDT; CDR2 reads YNNKEL (reference sequence). CDR3 DNA: TGTGCCAGCAGTCCTAGCGGGACCCCCACCGGGGAGCTGTTTTTT. Protein: CASSPSGTPTGELFF.

This clonotype was recorded many times. This rearrangement joins TRBV29-1 to TRBJ1-1; D not resolved. The CDR3 spans 11 residues. V shed 7 bases and J shed 5 bases, with 11 bases lying between them. Germline CDR1 and CDR2: SQVTM and ANQGSEA. CDR3 bases: TGCAGCGATCGAGAGGGAACTGAAGCTTTCTTT. It translates to CSDREGTEAFF.

This clonotype was found many times. The CDR3, as DNA: TGTGCCAGCAGTCTCGGGACAGTGGTTTCTGGCTACACCTTC. Translated, it gives CASSLGTVVSGYTF. V gene TRBV12-3 or TRBV12-4 combines with J gene TRBJ1-2; TRBD1 agrees at 7 bases. Trimming removed 5 bases from V and 7 bases from J; junction bases left unmatched: 10. This CDR3 contains 14 residues.

This clonotype was observed at least ten times. The rearrangement uses TRBV5-1 and TRBJ2-7, with 13 bases that match TRBD2. V lost 4 bases to trimming and J lost 5 bases; unmatched junction nucleotides: 9. The germline CDR1 and CDR2 sequences are SGHRS and YFSETQ. CDR3 size: 16 residues. In nucleotides, the CDR3 is TGCGCCAGCAGCCCACGGACTAGCGGGAGAATCGACGAGCAGTACTTC. Its translation is CASSPRTSGRIDEQYF.

Concerning this clonotype: A much larger clonotype is one base distant, so this may be a read error. The chain employs TRBV5-1 and TRBJ2-7; no definite D call. Germline values: CDR1 SGHRS, CDR2 YFSETQ. The CDR3 covers 13 residues. The CDR3 protein is CASSFGPLYERYF. CDR3 bases: TGCGCCAGCAGCTTTGGCCCTCTCTACGAGCGGTACTTC.

Details on this clonotype: A much larger clone lies a single base off, so this may be a read error. J is TRBJ1-1 and V is TRBV12-3 or TRBV12-4; no clear D. The CDR3 loop spans 13 amino acids. The CDR3 protein is CGSSQEWTTEAFF. The CDR3 DNA reads as TGTGGCAGCAGTCAGGAATGGACCACTGAAGCTTTCTTT.

This clonotype was found a few times. The chain uses TRBV14 and TRBJ2-2; unclear D gene. V lost 4 bases to trimming and J lost 7 bases, with 10 bases between them. This CDR3 spans 13 amino acids. Per germline, CDR1 SGHDN and CDR2 FVKESK. CDR3 nucleotide sequence: TGTGCCAGCAGCCCCCCGGCCAGCGGGGAGCTGTTTTTT. It translates to CASSPPASGELFF. Full variable domain (remainder filled in from reference TRBV14 and TRBJ2-2): EAGVTQFPSHSVIEKGQTVTLRCDPISGHDNLYWYRRVMGKEIKFLLHFVKESKQDESGMPNNRFLAERTGGTYSTLKVQPAELEDSGVYFCASSPPASGELFFGEGSRLTVL.

The sample holds many counts of this clonotype. J is TRBJ2-3 and V is TRBV24-1; D ambiguous. Germline assignment: CDR1 KGHDR and CDR2 SFDVKD. V was pared by 1 base and J by 0 bases, with 13 bases between. This CDR3 has 17 residues. CDR3 amino acids: CATSDFHSSGSTDTQYF. DNA of the CDR3: TGTGCCACCAGTGATTTTCATAGCTCCGGTAGCACAGATACGCAGTATTTT.

In this sample, this clonotype turned up many times. The chain links TRBV19 to TRBJ2-3; D is undetermined. Germline V gene lookup returns CDR1 LNHDA and CDR2 SQIVND (reference sequence). The germline V and J ends were trimmed by 7 bases and 0 bases, with 17 bases remaining between them. The CDR3 spans 16 residues. For the CDR3, the DNA is TGTGCCAGTAACACAGAGTTTTATCGGAGCACAGATACGCAGTATTTT. It translates to CASNTEFYRSTDTQYF.

This clonotype was seen more than once but under ten times. V usage is TRBV20-1 and J usage is TRBJ2-1, with unresolved D. The CDR3 is made up of 14 amino acids. Trimming cost V 1 base and J 6 bases, with 13 bases left between them. The germline V gene has CDR1 DFQATT and CDR2 SNEGSKA (reference sequence). For the CDR3, the DNA is TGCAGTGCTAGAGGTATAGGGCCGGGCAATGAGCAGTTCTTC. Protein sequence: CSARGIGPGNEQFF.

This clonotype was found many times. The chain couples TRBV11-2 to TRBJ2-3; 7 bases line up with TRBD2. This CDR3 region has 19 residues. The V gene's germline CDR1 is SGHAT and CDR2 FQNNGV. Trimming at V came to 2 bases and at J to 3 bases, leaving 17 bases not matched to a gene. The CDR3 sequence: CASSLSRTKRGSGTDTQYF. Written as DNA, the CDR3 is TGTGCCAGCAGCTTAAGCAGAACCAAGCGGGGATCCGGGACAGATACGCAGTATTTT.

This clonotype was seen many times. The chain couples TRBV15 to TRBJ2-7; D uncertain. V gave up 1 base and J gave up 0 bases, with 7 bases separating them. Germline V gene sequence: CDR1 LNHNV, CDR2 YYDKDF (reference sequence). The CDR3 length is 14 residues. Here the CDR3 reads CATSRAVSSYEQYF. In nucleotides, the CDR3 is TGTGCCACCAGCAGAGCTGTTAGCTCCTACGAGCAGTACTTC. The full variable domain, in which reference TRBV15 and TRBJ2-7 provide the parts outside the CDR3, is DAMVIQNPRYQVTQFGKPVTLSCSQTLNHNVMYWYQQKSSQAPKLLFHYYDKDFNNEADTPDNFQSRRPNTSFCFLDIRSPGLGDTAMYLCATSRAVSSYEQYFGPGTRLTVT.

This sequence joins TRBV12-5 and TRBJ2-1; 7 bases fit TRBD2. Germline CDR1 and CDR2: LGHNT and FRNRAP. The CDR3 has 17 residues. The V segment lost 5 bases and the J segment 2 bases; nucleotides outside the gene matches: 12. CDR3 in amino acids: CASGPPMGLLAYNEQFF. In nucleotides, the CDR3 is TGTGCTAGTGGTCCCCCGATGGGACTACTCGCCTACAATGAGCAGTTCTTC.

The V gene is TRBV4-1, the J gene TRBJ2-3; D is unclear. V lost 1 base and J 1 base, leaving 9 bases between the germline ends. The CDR3 contains 15 residues. Per germline, CDR1 MGHRA and CDR2 YSYEKL. CDR3 protein: CASSQGQHGTDTQYF. The CDR3 DNA is TGCGCCAGCAGCCAAGGGCAACACGGCACAGATACGCAGTATTTT.

The table lists this clonotype with many counts. V is TRBV11-3 and J is TRBJ1-2; possibly TRBD1 for D (5 bases). CDR1 SGHNT and CDR2 YENEEA come from the germline V gene. The CDR3 is 13 amino acids. Trimming removed 5 bases from V and 6 bases from J, with 13 bases in between. The CDR3 loop is CASSHGTADGYTF. CDR3 sequence (DNA): TGTGCCAGCAGCCACGGGACGGCAGATGGCTACACCTTC.

The chain has TRBV30 and TRBJ1-1; no firm D call. Looked up from germline, CDR1 is GTSNPN and CDR2 is SVGIG (reference sequence). Trimming cost V 2 bases and J 3 bases, with 4 bases left between them. This CDR3 has 11 residues. CDR3 residues: CAWSMDTEAFF. In nucleotides, the CDR3 is TGTGCCTGGAGTATGGACACTGAAGCTTTCTTT.

This clonotype was detected ten times or more. The chain is built from TRBV27 and TRBJ2-2, with D possibly being TRBD1 or TRBD2 (5 bases each). V shed 6 bases and J shed 2 bases, with 16 bases lying between them. Germline V gene data show CDR1 as MNHEY and CDR2 as SMNVEV (reference sequence). This CDR3 is built from 16 residues. The CDR3, as DNA: TGTGCCAGCAGCCCCTTAGGGGACCGAAACACCGGGGAGCTGTTTTTT. It translates to CASSPLGDRNTGELFF.